A single T cell receptor beta chain is shown here with its context. It lacks a known antigen. The read ends 3 residues early relative to the CDR3; the germline J gene fills the gap. The CDR3 spans 15 residues, from the cysteine through the phenylalanine. Of the CDR3's DNA, 36 bases were read; they are in frame from base 1. V ends up 5 bases short and J 6 bases short, with an unmatched junction base count of 6. Taken from the germline V gene, the CDR1 and CDR2 loops are SGHNT and YENEEA. Equivalent amounts of genomic DNA from CVID and control samples were used as sequencing input. For every sample, a 60 bp segment covering the rearranged TCRbeta CDR3 region was amplified and then sequenced. The immunoSEQ assay, a bias-corrected multiplex PCR combined with high-throughput sequencing, was used for TCRbeta amplification. The authors' pipeline ran thus. Every unique nucleotide sequence counted as a clone and was annotated with V, D and J genes, copy number and frequency. Sequences were labeled productive if in frame, and non-productive if out of frame or containing stop codons. As previously described, Shannon's entropy was used to calculate clonality. The predicted amino acid sequences of productive clones were used to derive mean CDR3 Kyte-Doolittle hydropathy. The R hclust function was used to hierarchically cluster scaled V gene usage with Manhattan distance and complete linkage. To assess clone sharing by CDR3 amino acid sequence, 12 repertoires per group were resampled over 100 rounds. The repertoires were searched for around 70 published EBV-specific and roughly 240 published CMV-specific TCRbeta sequences. Analysis left out a couple of CVID samples that produced under 10,000 sequences, so a few dozen CVID repertoires remained. TCRdb re-hosts the immuneACCESS table, in-frame sequences only. Its copies lack some clones; in the studies checked, an unresolved V gene accounts for under half of them, and the cause for the rest is not known. The V and J calls and clone size were taken over from that table, and D and trimming were inferred from the DNA. The sample counts about 52,000 clones, each observed more than once. The top ten clonotypes cover around 2% of the sample.

Most of the CVID patients and most of the healthy controls were of Caucasian heritage. Heparinized peripheral whole blood samples of about 4.5 to 8.5 ml were collected from each donor. TCRbeta CDR3 repertoires were sequenced from genomic DNA of adults with common variable immune deficiency (CVID) and healthy adult controls. The control group was made up of roughly 22 healthy adult volunteers (about ten male and around 12 female) whose ages ranged from about 23 to 66 years, with a mean age of roughly 33. To isolate peripheral blood mononuclear cells, diluted blood was subjected to density centrifugation over Hypaque 1077 or Ficoll-Paque. Genomic DNA was obtained from unsorted mononuclear cells through either Qiagen column purification or a centrifugation-based method. The record originates from a study of T cell clonality in common variable immunodeficiency (dated by TCRdb to 2013 to 2016). What the authors observed across the whole study: TCRbeta clonality was higher in CVID subjects than in healthy controls (t-test p = 0.018), and the increase was most characteristic of about a third of subjects. CVID TCRbeta sequences reportedly showed fewer deletions and N-nucleotide insertions and lacked highly modified clones with 13 or more V deletions. Correlations between repertoire features and clinical complications were limited by patient heterogeneity within the CVID cohort. Fewer TCRbeta clones were shared among CVID subjects than among healthy controls (p < 0.0001). Even though DNA input was the same, control samples had an average of around 82,000 unique sequences each, compared with approximately 30,000 in CVID samples. It was noted by the authors that sequencing of the repertoires of T cell subpopulations would be needed to clarify the cause of the increased clonality in CVID.

The chain employs TRBV11-3 and TRBJ2-1; 11 bases in the junction line up with TRBD2. Source material: peripheral blood mononuclear cells. The source of this sequence is a person aged 18-70 years in good health. The CDR3 DNA, read in part, is TGTGCCAGCAGCCATGGGACTAGCGGAGGCAATGAG. Protein translation: CASSHGTSGGNE. The whole CDR3 protein is CASSHGTSGGNEQFF.